One sample yielded the 20 T cell receptor beta chains listed below, sequenced in a study of T cell responses to AZD1222 COVID-19 vaccine. The protocol was immunoSEQ multiplex PCR, while the TCRdb copy is restricted to in-frame clones and leaves out a portion. The table has 150,000 or so clones, 85% to 95% seen once. The sequencing used peripheral blood, collected on day 0 of AZD1222 vaccination. The receptors originated from an adult in good health.

The chain carries TRBV2 and TRBJ2-7; D perhaps matches TRBD2 (6 bases). The germline V and J ends were trimmed by 4 bases and 3 bases, with 13 bases remaining between them. Germline assignment: CDR1 SNHLY and CDR2 FYNNEI. The CDR3 spans 14 residues. As DNA, the CDR3 is TGTGCCAGCAGTGCGGGACTGAGGATCTACGAGCAGTACTTC. The encoded protein is CASSAGLRIYEQYF.

The V call is TRBV7-2, the J call TRBJ1-1; a weak D match, TRBD1 (6 bases). Trimming removed 3 bases at V and 4 bases at J, with 15 bases between. The CDR3 totals 15 residues. Per germline, CDR1 SGHTA and CDR2 FQGNSA. In DNA, the CDR3 is TGTGCCAGCAGCTTGGCTACAGGGAGAACCACTGAAGCTTTCTTT. It translates to CASSLATGRTTEAFF.

This clone has just one count. The chain employs TRBV5-6 and TRBJ1-6; possibly TRBD1 for D (6 bases). Germline CDR1 SGHDT, CDR2 YYEEEE. The CDR3 is 17 residues long. V was trimmed by 4 bases and J by 0 bases, leaving 14 bases between them. CDR3 in amino acids: CASSHRQVSSYNSPLHF. CDR3 in DNA: TGTGCCAGCAGCCACAGACAGGTCAGCTCCTATAATTCACCCCTCCACTTT.

The genes are TRBV28 and TRBJ2-7; no clear D gene. Trimming left V 8 bases short and J 2 bases short, with 10 bases between. Per germline, CDR1 MDHEN and CDR2 SYDVKM. The CDR3 runs to 12 residues. The CDR3 nucleotides are TGTGCCAGCTACCTCCCCCCCTACGAGCAGTACTTC. This encodes CASYLPPYEQYF.

The genes are TRBV5-6 and TRBJ2-7, with 11 bases lining up with TRBD2. The ends lost 3 bases at V and 7 bases at J; junction bases unmatched: 9. Germline CDR1 is SGHDT and CDR2 is YYEEEE. The CDR3 covers 15 residues. CDR3 sequence (DNA): TGTGCCAGCAGCTCTTTAGCGGGGGGGCCTATAGAGCAGTACTTC. Translated, it gives CASSSLAGGPIEQYF.

The chain joins TRBV28 to TRBJ1-5; 11 nucleotides match TRBD1. From germline, CDR1 is MDHEN and CDR2 SYDVKM. With V trimmed by 6 bases and J by 4 bases, 8 bases remained unmatched. This CDR3 has 16 residues. The CDR3 is CASRSSDRGRNQPQHF. The CDR3 nucleotides are TGTGCCAGCAGATCCTCGGACAGGGGGCGGAATCAGCCCCAGCATTTT.

Of note for this clone: The same CDR3 can be traced to other DNA sequences in this sample. The chain joins TRBV18 to TRBJ1-5; D remains unclear. The germline V and J ends were trimmed by 6 bases and 0 bases, with 9 bases remaining between them. The germline V gene has CDR1 KGHSH and CDR2 LQKENI. This CDR3 contains 14 residues. The CDR3 region has the DNA TGTGCCAGCTCCCCCCGGGATAGCAATCAGCCCCAGCATTTT. It codes for CASSPRDSNQPQHF.

The rearrangement joins TRBV5-1 to TRBJ2-1; D is unclear. CDR1 is SGHRS and CDR2 is YFSETQ in the germline V gene. CDR3 length: 12 residues. V lost 1 base and J lost 15, with 14 bases in between. In DNA form, the CDR3 reads TGCGCCAGCAGCTTGCCCGACGAGGCCCCGTTCTTC. It yields the protein CASSLPDEAPFF.

V and J are TRBV6-5 and TRBJ1-3; D is ambiguous. Looked up from germline, CDR1 is MNHEY and CDR2 is SVGAGI. V was shortened by 0 bases and J by 4 bases, with 13 bases between the two germline ends. The CDR3 loop spans 16 amino acids. The CDR3 here is CASSYSRPGPGNTIYF. CDR3 DNA: TGTGCCAGCAGTTACTCGAGGCCCGGGCCCGGAAACACCATATATTTT.

This clone was detected only once. The chain uses TRBV10-3 and TRBJ2-1, with 7 positions matching TRBD1. Germline V gene sequence: CDR1 ENHRY, CDR2 SYGVKD. The CDR3 covers 15 residues. Trimming removed 0 bases from V and 6 bases from J; junction bases left unmatched: 5. The CDR3 region has the DNA TGTGCCATCAGTGAGTCGCAGGGGGATGTCAATGAGCAGTTCTTC. As protein: CAISESQGDVNEQFF.

The chain joins TRBV6-1 to TRBJ1-5, with unresolved D. Germline CDR1 MNHNS, CDR2 SASEGT. V was clipped by 0 bases and J by 2 bases, with 5 bases between them. The CDR3 extends over 14 amino acids. CDR3 bases: TGTGCCAGCAGTGAAGCTGGGGGCAATCAGCCCCAGCATTTT. Translation: CASSEAGGNQPQHF.

The chain is built from TRBV18 and TRBJ1-2; D ambiguous. Deletions cut 3 bases from V and 3 bases from J, with 11 bases between. This CDR3 has 14 amino acids. The germline CDR1 and CDR2 sequences are KGHSH and LQKENI. The CDR3 region is CASSPVGKDYGYTF. CDR3 DNA sequence: TGTGCCAGCTCACCGGTGGGAAAGGACTATGGCTACACCTTC.

This chain connects TRBV7-9 to TRBJ1-2; unclear D gene. The CDR3 spans 13 residues. In germline, CDR1 is SEHNR, CDR2 FQNEAQ (reference sequence). Trimming stripped 5 bases from V and 2 bases from J, with 9 bases between. The CDR3 is CASSPTPNYGYTF. In nucleotides, the CDR3 is TGTGCCAGCAGCCCTACTCCAAACTATGGCTACACCTTC. Based on the CDR3 plus reference TRBV7-9 and TRBJ1-2, the full variable domain is DTGVSQNPRHKITKRGQNVTFRCDPISEHNRLYWYRQTLGQGPEFLTYFQNEAQLEKSRLLSDRFSAERPKGSFSTLEIQRTEQGDSAMYLCASSPTPNYGYTFGSGTRLTVV.

This sequence joins TRBV4-3 and TRBJ1-4, with D unclear. The germline V gene has CDR1 LGHNA and CDR2 YSLEER. V gave up 4 bases and J gave up 5 bases, with 14 bases separating them. The CDR3 loop spans 15 amino acids. The DNA for the CDR3 is TGCGCCAGCAGCCTCAGAAGGCAGCTGAATGAAAAACTGTTTTTT. Protein product: CASSLRRQLNEKLFF.

V and J are TRBV29-1 and TRBJ1-2; TRBD1 is a possible D gene (5 bases). CDR1 SQVTM and CDR2 ANQGSEA come from the germline V gene. Trimming stripped 3 bases from V and 6 bases from J, with 11 bases between. CDR3 length equals 12 residues. CDR3 DNA: TGCAGCGTTGAGGGGCAGGGCGATGGCTACACCTTC. Its translation: CSVEGQGDGYTF.

The genes are TRBV5-1 and TRBJ1-2; possibly TRBD1 for D (5 bases). The CDR3 loop spans 12 amino acids. Germline loops: CDR1 SGHRS, CDR2 YFSETQ. Trimming stripped 4 bases from V and 8 bases from J, with 12 bases between. CDR3 protein: CASSPREVGYTF. The CDR3 DNA reads as TGCGCCAGCAGCCCCAGGGAAGTAGGCTACACCTTC.

V and J are TRBV28 and TRBJ1-5; D remains ambiguous. Trimming left V 5 bases short and J 0 bases short, with 14 bases between. Germline V gene data show CDR1 as MDHEN and CDR2 as SYDVKM. This CDR3 comprises 16 residues. This chain's CDR3 is CASSPRGGYSNQPQHF. The CDR3 DNA follows: TGTGCCAGCAGTCCCCGGGGAGGATATAGCAATCAGCCCCAGCATTTT.

CDR3: CASSLAGSTDTQYF. The CDR3 nucleotides are TGTGCCAGCAGTTTAGCGGGGAGCACAGATACGCAGTATTTT. The chain carries TRBV28 and TRBJ2-3, with a tentative D call TRBD2 (6 bases). This CDR3 region has 14 residues. Germline V gene data show CDR1 as MDHEN and CDR2 as SYDVKM. The V gene lost 2 bases and the J gene lost 0 bases, with 6 bases spanning the gap.

V is TRBV28 and J is TRBJ1-1, with TRBD1 as a possible D gene (6 bases). There are 15 residues in the CDR3. Germline CDR1 and CDR2: MDHEN and SYDVKM. V was shortened by 5 bases and J by 1 base, with 14 bases between the two germline ends. The CDR3 bases are TGTGCCAGCAGTACGCCTGGGGGGCCGAACACTGAAGCTTTCTTT. Translated: CASSTPGGPNTEAFF.

The V gene is TRBV5-1, the J gene TRBJ1-3; TRBD1 agrees at 7 bases. Germline CDR1 is SGHRS and CDR2 is YFSETQ. This CDR3 has 15 amino acids. V shed 4 bases and J 0 bases; nucleotides not matched to a gene: 4. In DNA form, the CDR3 reads TGCGCCAGCAGCCTTGACAGGGCCTCTGGAAACACCATATATTTT. Its protein product is CASSLDRASGNTIYF.